These T cell receptor beta chains were read from a single sample in a study of naive and memory T cell subsets. TCRdb called the 5' RACE reads again in MiXCR, with one record for every CDR3 protein. This table has about 48,000 distinct CDR3 sequences, over 3.5% appearing once. Source of these receptors: a female donor in good health. The CDR3 runs from the conserved cysteine through the conserved F or W. A D gene is named only where the DNA matches it firmly.

D,V,CDR3
.,TRBV14,CASSQWGEQFF
.,TRBV5-1,CASAIGGTNEKLFF
.,TRBV28,CASSLIGYTGELFF
TRBD2,TRBV29-1,CSVEGEGGEPTDTQYF
.,TRBV21-1,CASSDRGYYEQYF
.,TRBV18,CASSPGISGTEAFF
.,TRBV28,CASSLKMTLTDTQYF
.,TRBV28,CASTPMDGYTF
.,TRBV29-1,CSTRADRDTGELFF
TRBD2,TRBV29-1,CSITSGTYEQYF
.,TRBV20-1,CSARVFSREQFF
.,TRBV15,CATSGTGTGVYEQYF
.,TRBV29-1,CSVAGSRLPGANVLTF
TRBD1,TRBV7-2,CASSLQGQGGNIQYF
TRBD2,TRBV9,CASSVEGYGLAGPFGRNEQFF
TRBD2,TRBV20-1,CSAAKAGGMEQYF
TRBD1,TRBV28,CASSLTTGKYNEQFF
.,TRBV29-1,CSVVRGSNTGELFF
.,TRBV7-9,CASSLSGTYPDTQYF
.,TRBV3-1,CASSHWQGSDTQYF
.,TRBV27,CASSLSPAYPYEQYF
.,TRBV4-1,CASPRGTPGRTYQETQYF
TRBD2,TRBV6-6,CASSYSWGSGRFPNEQFF
TRBD2,TRBV29-1,CSVEWDYPNSYEQYF
.,TRBV6-6,CASLSGEKLFF
TRBD2,TRBV2,CASSGRLAGTYNEQFF
.,TRBV7-2,CASTTRTLNNSPLHF
TRBD1,TRBV13,CASSRGRGETQYF
TRBD2,TRBV28,CASSSPGLGRNEQFF
TRBD1,TRBV14,CASSQDGTASRYYGYTF
.,TRBV5-6,CASSPRAYSSDTQYF
TRBD2,TRBV20-1,CSARKLAGEGNEQFF
TRBD1,TRBV6-5,CASRSRDRVKDTQYF
.,TRBV11-2,CASSLSNEQFF
TRBD2,TRBV20-1,CSARAVAGRGAPYNEQFF
TRBD2,TRBV6-4,CASSGTSGNTGELFF
TRBD1,TRBV5-1,CASSKDRARYNEQFF
.,TRBV12-3/TRBV12-4,CASSLGVSEDEKLFF
TRBD1,TRBV9,CASSPFPGTGFSEQYF
.,TRBV19,CASSISNRDSNKQYF
.,TRBV28,CASSLLDSPYNEQFF
.,TRBV7-9,CASSVRVPNEKLFF
TRBD1,TRBV20-1,CSASGTAATDTQYF
.,TRBV6-1,CASSQGRGFYEQYF
.,TRBV3-1,CASSPVGGGTYNEQFF
.,TRBV11-1,CASREGRKGYEQYF
TRBD1,TRBV28,CASSAGGYGYTF
TRBD2,TRBV28,CASRLAGANEQYF
TRBD2,TRBV24-1,CATPGLANNEQFF
TRBD2,TRBV6-5,CASSITSGSYNEQFF
TRBD1,TRBV20-1,CSATTGVSGNTIYF
TRBD2,TRBV30,CAWIPAGGTDTQYF
.,TRBV20-1,CSAYDSGKGPYEQYF
TRBD1,TRBV2,CASSEAAGTGIYEQYF
TRBD2,TRBV7-2,CASSLGTSGTYEQYF
.,TRBV7-6,CASSLGTQCNQPQHF
.,TRBV7-6,CASSLAGVGEKLFF
.,TRBV6-5,CASSYEGGAYNEQFF
TRBD1,TRBV5-6,CASSLLGGGTEAFF
TRBD1,TRBV4-3,CASSHLQGRLGGYTF